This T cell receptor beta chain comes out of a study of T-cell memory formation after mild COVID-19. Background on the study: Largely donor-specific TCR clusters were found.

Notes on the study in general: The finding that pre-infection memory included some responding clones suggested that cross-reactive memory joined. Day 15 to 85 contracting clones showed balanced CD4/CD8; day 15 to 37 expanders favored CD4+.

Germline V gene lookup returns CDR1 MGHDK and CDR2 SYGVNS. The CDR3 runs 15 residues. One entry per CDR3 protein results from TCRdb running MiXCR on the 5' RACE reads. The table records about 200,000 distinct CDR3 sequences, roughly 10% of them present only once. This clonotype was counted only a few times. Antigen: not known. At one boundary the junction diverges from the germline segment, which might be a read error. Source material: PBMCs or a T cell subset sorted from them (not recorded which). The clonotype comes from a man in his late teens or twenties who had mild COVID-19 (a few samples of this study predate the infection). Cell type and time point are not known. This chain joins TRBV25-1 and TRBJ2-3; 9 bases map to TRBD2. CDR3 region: CATSELAGGTDTQYF. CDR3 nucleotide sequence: TGTGCCACCAGTGAATTAGCGGGGGGCACAGATACGCAGTATTTT.